This paragraph reports one T cell receptor beta chain. This clonotype was seen repeatedly, ten times or more. No cognate antigen has been identified for it. Qualities for individual bases were not recorded, and no much larger clone is one base off. The TCR beta CDR3 regions were amplified from the RNA transcripts. The TCR CDR3 was subjected to a first round of RT-PCR using the HTBI primer set and the Qiagen OneStep RT-PCR kit. A second multiplex PCR round built the libraries, followed by size selection and purification. Sequencing of the libraries was done on an Illumina HiSeq2000 using paired-end 100 bp reads. In the original analysis: Raw data were processed with SOAPnuke, discarding reads with adapters, uncalled bases, mean Phred below 15, or no exact constant-primer or identifier match. High-quality paired reads were merged with COPE v1.2.5, and unique nucleotide sequences were defined as clonotypes. MiTCR v1.1 was used to align clonotypes to the IMGT TRBV, TRBD and TRBJ reference segments. Only V-J combinations with frequency above 0.0001, covering 99% to 99.2% of repertoires, were analysed. The TCS score was defined as F50 (clonal expansion) divided by E x V (chaos), with BLOSUM62-based TCRdist calculated between CDR3 peptides within each V-J. Welch's t-statistics and random forest reduced 500 to 650 V-J features to about 13, which were used in a naive Bayes classifier (R e1071). The public reads were reprocessed in TCRdb via fastp at Q25 and MiXCR, keeping in-frame beta chains. Each record represents a unique CDR3 protein, reported with the most common genes and DNA among its rows. Here the V and J calls rest on TCRdb's processing, not on the authors' analysis. The sample profile shows some 490,000 distinct CDR3 sequences; 16% of them were found once. The ten top clones hold around 32% of the sample.

This entry is derived from a study of T cells in Graves' hyperthyroidism and ophthalmopathy (dated by TCRdb to between 2018 and 2021). Background for the entire study: Peripheral blood samples were taken at the time of initial diagnosis, prior to any treatment. After sampling, hyperthyroidism patients received methimazole starting at 30 mg daily, and ophthalmopathy patients received high-dose intravenous methylprednisolone. In addition, the study compared T-cell repertoires in thyroid tissue and in blood from six Graves' hyperthyroidism patients. The 95 to 100 discovery patients were randomly divided into training and test sets at a 7:3 ratio. The paper reports TCR Vbeta CDR3 sequencing of roughly 140 peripheral blood samples: under 45 ophthalmopathy, 75 to 80 hyperthyroidism and 17 progressor patients. To identify TCR V-J signatures that set the groups apart, the researchers used a discovery cohort of 100 patients, made up of around 42 with Graves' ophthalmopathy and some 56 with stable Graves' hyperthyroidism. Whether ophthalmopathy could be predicted prospectively was tested in an independent validation cohort made up of roughly 19 hyperthyroidism patients plus 17 patients who later progressed to ophthalmopathy. Points the paper makes about the study in general: Sample size was not statistically predetermined, and blinding of investigators to group allocation was not performed. A model built on a 13 V-J signature distinguished ophthalmopathy from stable hyperthyroidism, reaching 85% to 90% sensitivity and 81.08% specificity in cross-validation and 80%/75% in testing. Most expanded thyroid clonotypes (frequency above 0.001) were also detected in blood, a finding suggesting that blood repertoires may reflect thyroid immune responses. In validation, progression to ophthalmopathy was predicted by the model with almost 71% sensitivity and approximately 78% specificity, a median of roughly 6.4 months before onset.

Ophthalmopathy patients had moderately to severely active disease, with a Clinical Activity Score of 3 or more, a NOSPECS grade of 4 or more, and a disease duration of less than 3 months. Patients with uncontrolled infections, other autoimmune diseases, pregnancy or lactation were excluded. Diagnoses relied on clinical symptoms, serum thyroxine and TRAb, thyroid ultrasound and orbital computed tomography. PBMCs were separated from roughly 10 ml of fresh peripheral blood using Ficoll-Paque density gradient centrifugation. Total RNA was extracted using Trizol reagent, and RNA quality was assessed on an Agilent 2100 Bioanalyzer. V and J lose 6 bases and 6 bases, and a span of 18 bases separates them. CDR1 and CDR2 are read off the germline V gene (reference sequence) as DFQATT and SNEGSKA. The CDR3 sequence holds 14 residues, the cysteine and phenylalanine included. Only CDR3 DNA is held: 42 bases, read in frame from base 1.

This clonotype originated in a woman between 25 and 40 years old with Graves' ophthalmopathy. The chain uses TRBV20-1 and TRBJ1-5; D gene: possibly TRBD1, on 5 matching bases. Sequenced: blood. Here is the DNA: TGCAGTGCCCACAAGCGGTCAGGGCGTCAGCCCCAGCATTTT. The encoded protein is CSAHKRSGRQPQHF.